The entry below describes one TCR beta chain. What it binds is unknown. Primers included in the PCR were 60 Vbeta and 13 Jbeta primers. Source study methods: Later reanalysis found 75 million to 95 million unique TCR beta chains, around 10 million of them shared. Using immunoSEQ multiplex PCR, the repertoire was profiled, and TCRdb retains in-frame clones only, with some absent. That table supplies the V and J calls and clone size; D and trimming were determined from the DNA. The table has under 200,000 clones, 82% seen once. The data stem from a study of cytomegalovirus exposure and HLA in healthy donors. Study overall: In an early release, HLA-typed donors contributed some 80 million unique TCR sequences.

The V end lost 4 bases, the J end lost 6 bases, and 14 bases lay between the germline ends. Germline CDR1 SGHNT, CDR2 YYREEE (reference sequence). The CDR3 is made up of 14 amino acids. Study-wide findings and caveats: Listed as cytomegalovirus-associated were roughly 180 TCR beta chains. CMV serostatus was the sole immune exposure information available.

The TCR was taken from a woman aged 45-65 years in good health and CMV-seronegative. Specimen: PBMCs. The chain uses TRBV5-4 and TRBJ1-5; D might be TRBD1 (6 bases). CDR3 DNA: TGTGCCAGCAGCATTGGGGGCGTCGGTCAGCCCCAGCATTTT. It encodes CASSIGGVGQPQHF.